This T cell receptor (beta chain) was recorded in a study of cytomegalovirus exposure and HLA in healthy donors. Study outcomes and limitations: Later analysis suggested most CMV-associated TCR beta chains were HLA-restricted.

PCR employed 60 Vbeta and 13 Jbeta primers. The repertoire was sequenced with immunoSEQ multiplex PCR; TCRdb's copy has only in-frame clones and lacks some. The sample lists approximately 100,000 clones; roughly 76% were seen once. As concerns this clone: Its antigen remains unknown. An end of the junction does not agree with germline; a read error may underlie this.

The sequenced sample consisted of PBMCs. This TCR was recovered from a woman in her thirties or forties in good health and CMV-seropositive.

As DNA, the CDR3 is TGTGCTAGCAGCTTAAGTAGCGGGGGGGCGCTACGGACCCAGTACTTC. Protein product: CASSLSSGGALRTQYF. The chain uses TRBV7-7 and TRBJ2-5, with 11 positions matching TRBD2. Germline V gene sequence: CDR1 SSHAT, CDR2 FNYEAQ (reference sequence). This CDR3 is 16 amino acids long.